The entry below gives a single T cell receptor (beta chain) sequence along with its context. TCRB CDR3 was amplified from 2 ug genomic DNA or less. Primers: 60 V beta forward and 13 J beta reverse. Repertoires were generated with immunoSEQ multiplex PCR, while TCRdb's copy carries only in-frame clones and drops some. The data contain fewer than 85,000 clones, about 87% of them singletons. This specimen comes from a study of glioma-infiltrating T cells after dendritic cell vaccination. Study background: Samples are from glioblastoma patients in Phase I and II dendritic cell vaccine trials. Between about 2003 and 2012, patients got autologous tumor lysate-pulsed dendritic cell vaccines.

The V segment lost 4 bases and the J segment 5 bases; nucleotides outside the gene matches: 6. The CDR3 totals 15 residues. CDR1 and CDR2 (germline): LNHNV, YYDKDF (reference sequence). The origin of this receptor is a human donor with glioblastoma. The chain uses TRBV15 and TRBJ2-1; the match to TRBD2 covers 9 bases. Sequencing used blood, obtained before dendritic cell vaccination. The CDR3 sequence is CATSKDGGRDNEQFF. In DNA form, the CDR3 reads TGTGCCACCAGCAAGGATGGCGGGAGGGACAATGAGCAGTTCTTC.